This T cell receptor beta chain appears in the sequencing data of a study of preoperative IRX-2 immunotherapy in early breast cancer. With 5 bases clipped from V and 4 bases from J, the junction kept 5 bases outside the gene matches. The CDR3 is 14 amino acids. CDR1 and CDR2 (germline): MNHEY, SVGAGI. Treatment: preoperative locoregional IRX-2 cytokine immunotherapy. Preoperative locoregional IRX-2 cytokine immunotherapy was tested in the phase Ib source study. Measured with immunoSEQ multiplex PCR; TCRdb has only the in-frame clones, and not every one. The sample has around 29,000 clones, almost 90% seen once.

The gene calls are TRBV6-5 and TRBJ1-1; TRBD1 matches 9 bases. This receptor was taken from a human donor with breast cancer. This specimen was collected from a patient treated with IRX-2 immunotherapy. The CDR3 region is CASSPTGGRTEAFF. The CDR3 DNA is TGTGCCAGCAGTCCGACAGGGGGACGCACTGAAGCTTTCTTT.